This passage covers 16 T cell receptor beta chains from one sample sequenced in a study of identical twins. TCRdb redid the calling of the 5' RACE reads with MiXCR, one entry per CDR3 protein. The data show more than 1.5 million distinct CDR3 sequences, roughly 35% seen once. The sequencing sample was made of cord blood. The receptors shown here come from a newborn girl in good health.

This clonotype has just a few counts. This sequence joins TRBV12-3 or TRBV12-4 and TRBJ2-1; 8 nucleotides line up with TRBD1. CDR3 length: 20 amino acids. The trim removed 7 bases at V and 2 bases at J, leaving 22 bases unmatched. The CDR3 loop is CASTQSSGTGFFQTYNEQFF. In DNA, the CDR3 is TGTGCCAGCACCCAAAGCTCCGGGACAGGTTTCTTTCAGACCTACAATGAGCAGTTCTTC.

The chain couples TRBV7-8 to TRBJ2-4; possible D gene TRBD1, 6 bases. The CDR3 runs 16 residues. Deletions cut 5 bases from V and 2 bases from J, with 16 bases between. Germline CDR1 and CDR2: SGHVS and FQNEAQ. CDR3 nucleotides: TGTGCCAGCAGCCTACAGGCAGGGGTAACCAAAAACATTCAGTACTTC. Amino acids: CASSLQAGVTKNIQYF. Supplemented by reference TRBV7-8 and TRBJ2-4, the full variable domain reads GAGVSQSPRYKVAKRGQDVALRCDPISGHVSLFWYQQALGQGPEFLTYFQNEAQLDKSGLPSDRFFAERPEGSVSTLKIQRTQQEDSAVYLCASSLQAGVTKNIQYFGAGTRLSVL.

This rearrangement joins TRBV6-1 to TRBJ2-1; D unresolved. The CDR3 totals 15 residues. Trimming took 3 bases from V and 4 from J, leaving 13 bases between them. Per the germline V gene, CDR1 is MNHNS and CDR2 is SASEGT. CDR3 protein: CASSEVLLAYNEQFF. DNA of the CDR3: TGTGCCAGCAGTGAGGTACTACTGGCATACAATGAGCAGTTCTTC.

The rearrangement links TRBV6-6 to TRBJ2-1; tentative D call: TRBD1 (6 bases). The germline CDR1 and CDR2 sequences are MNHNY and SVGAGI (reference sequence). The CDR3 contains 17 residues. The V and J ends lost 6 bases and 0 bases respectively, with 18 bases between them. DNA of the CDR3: TGTGCCAGCAGGGGACGGGACACTTACAGCTCCTACAATGAGCAGTTCTTC. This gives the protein CASRGRDTYSSYNEQFF.

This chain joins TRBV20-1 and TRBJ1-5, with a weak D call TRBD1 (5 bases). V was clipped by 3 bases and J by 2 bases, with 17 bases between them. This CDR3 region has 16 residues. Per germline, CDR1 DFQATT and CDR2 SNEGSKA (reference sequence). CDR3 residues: CSASPGVLLGNQPQHF. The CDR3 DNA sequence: TGCAGTGCTAGCCCGGGGGTGCTTCTTGGCAATCAGCCCCAGCATTTT.

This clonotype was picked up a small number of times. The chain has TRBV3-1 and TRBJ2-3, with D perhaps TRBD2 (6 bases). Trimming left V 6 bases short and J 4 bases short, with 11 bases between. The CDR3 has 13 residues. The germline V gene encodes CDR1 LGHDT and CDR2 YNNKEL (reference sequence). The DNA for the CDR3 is TGTGCCAGCAGGGAGGCGGGGTCAGATACGCAGTATTTT. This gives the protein CASREAGSDTQYF.

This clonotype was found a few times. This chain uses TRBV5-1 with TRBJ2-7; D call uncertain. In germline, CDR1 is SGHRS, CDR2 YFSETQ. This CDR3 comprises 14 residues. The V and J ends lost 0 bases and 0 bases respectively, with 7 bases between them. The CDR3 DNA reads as TGCGCCAGCAGCTTGGTTAGGGCCTCCTACGAGCAGTACTTC. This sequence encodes CASSLVRASYEQYF.

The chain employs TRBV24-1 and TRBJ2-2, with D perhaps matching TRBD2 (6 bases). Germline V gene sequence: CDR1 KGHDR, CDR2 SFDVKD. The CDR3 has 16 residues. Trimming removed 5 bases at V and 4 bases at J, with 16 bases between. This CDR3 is CATSGWSGESTGELFF. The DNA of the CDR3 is TGTGCCACCAGTGGGTGGTCGGGAGAGAGCACCGGGGAGCTGTTTTTT.

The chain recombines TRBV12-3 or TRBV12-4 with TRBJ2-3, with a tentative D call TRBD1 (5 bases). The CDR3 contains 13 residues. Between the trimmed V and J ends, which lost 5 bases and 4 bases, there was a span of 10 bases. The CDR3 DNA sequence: TGTGCCAGCAGTGTACTCAGGGCAGATACGCAGTATTTT. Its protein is CASSVLRADTQYF.

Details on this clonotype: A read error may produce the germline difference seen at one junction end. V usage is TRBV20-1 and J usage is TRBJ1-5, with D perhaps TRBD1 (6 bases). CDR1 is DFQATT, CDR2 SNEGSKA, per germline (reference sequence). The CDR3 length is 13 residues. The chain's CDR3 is CSASYRVGQPQHF. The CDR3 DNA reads TGCAGCGCTAGCTACAGGGTCGGGCAGCCCCAGCATTTT.

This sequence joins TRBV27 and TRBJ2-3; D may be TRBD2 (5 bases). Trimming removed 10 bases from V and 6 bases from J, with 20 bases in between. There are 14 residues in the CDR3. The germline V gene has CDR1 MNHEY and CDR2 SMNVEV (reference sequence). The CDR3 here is CATRMGGPWDTQYF. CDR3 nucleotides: TGTGCCACCAGGATGGGCGGGCCCTGGGATACGCAGTATTTT.

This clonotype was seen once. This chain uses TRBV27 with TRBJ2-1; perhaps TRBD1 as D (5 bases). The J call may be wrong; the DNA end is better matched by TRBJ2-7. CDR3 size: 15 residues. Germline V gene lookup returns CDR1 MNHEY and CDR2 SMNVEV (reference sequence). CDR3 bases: TGTGCCAGCAAATCGAACAGGCCCTCCTACAATGAGCAGTACTTC. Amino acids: CASKSNRPSYNEQYF.

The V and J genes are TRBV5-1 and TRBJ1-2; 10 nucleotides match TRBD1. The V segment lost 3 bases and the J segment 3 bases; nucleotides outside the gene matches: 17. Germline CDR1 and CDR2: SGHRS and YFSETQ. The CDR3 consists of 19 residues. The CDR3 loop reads CASSSGDRGGPGTYYGYTF. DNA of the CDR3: TGCGCCAGCAGCTCCGGGGACAGGGGAGGTCCCGGGACTTACTATGGCTACACCTTC.

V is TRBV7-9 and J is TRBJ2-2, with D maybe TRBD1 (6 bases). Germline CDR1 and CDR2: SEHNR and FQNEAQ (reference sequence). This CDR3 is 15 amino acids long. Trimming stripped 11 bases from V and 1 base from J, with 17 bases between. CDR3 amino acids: CAGFRGGRNTGELFF. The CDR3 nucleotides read TGTGCCGGCTTTAGAGGGGGACGGAACACCGGGGAGCTGTTTTTT.

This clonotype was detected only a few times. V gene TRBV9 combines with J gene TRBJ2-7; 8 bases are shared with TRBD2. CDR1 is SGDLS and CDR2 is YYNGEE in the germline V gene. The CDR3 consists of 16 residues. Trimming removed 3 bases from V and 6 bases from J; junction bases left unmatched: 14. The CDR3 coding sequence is TGTGCCAGCAGCGCCGGCTCGGAACGGGGGGGCTTCGAGCAGTACTTC. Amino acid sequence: CASSAGSERGGFEQYF.

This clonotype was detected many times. The CDR3 loop is CASSLGTGNYGYTF. DNA for the CDR3: TGCGCCAGCAGCTTGGGGACAGGGAACTATGGCTACACCTTC. The chain recombines TRBV5-1 with TRBJ1-2; TRBD1 matches 8 bases. CDR3 length: 14 residues. The trim removed 0 bases at V and 2 bases at J, leaving 0 bases unmatched. Germline values: CDR1 SGHRS, CDR2 YFSETQ. Full variable domain (remainder filled in from reference TRBV5-1 and TRBJ1-2): KAGVTQTPRYLIKTRGQQVTLSCSPISGHRSVSWYQQTPGQGLQFLFEYFSETQRNKGNFPGRFSGRQFSNSRSEMNVSTLELGDSALYLCASSLGTGNYGYTFGSGTRLTVV.